This section outlines one T cell receptor beta chain sequence together with its context. Its specificity is not known. Following autologous stem cell transplantation, relapse occurred in every patient, and exposure to brentuximab vedotin varied. The junction had 12 bases not matched to a gene; V was cut back by 4 bases and J by 5 bases. Germline V gene data show CDR1 as LNHNV and CDR2 as YYDKDF (reference sequence). CDR3 length: 18 residues. This sample is part of a study of PD-1 blockade in classical Hodgkin lymphoma. Study outcomes and limitations: Nivolumab initiated under 1 year post-ASCT led to patient exclusion. Newly diagnosed patients had baseline TCR diversity that was reportedly lower than that of healthy donors. The baseline diversity of complete responders showed similarity to that of newly diagnosed patients.

This table comes from immunoSEQ multiplex PCR, and its TCRdb copy is limited to in-frame clones, with some not included. Seen here are 11,000 to 15,000 clones, around 84% observed once, and the top ten hold about 4.8%. The sample was peripheral blood mononuclear cells (PBMCs), taken at baseline. The clonotype comes from a human donor with classical Hodgkin lymphoma. The gene calls are TRBV15 and TRBJ2-5; 14 positions match TRBD2. The CDR3 loop reads CATSKLTGLAGVLETQYF. DNA of the CDR3: TGTGCCACCAGCAAGCTGACGGGACTAGCGGGAGTCTTGGAGACCCAGTACTTC.